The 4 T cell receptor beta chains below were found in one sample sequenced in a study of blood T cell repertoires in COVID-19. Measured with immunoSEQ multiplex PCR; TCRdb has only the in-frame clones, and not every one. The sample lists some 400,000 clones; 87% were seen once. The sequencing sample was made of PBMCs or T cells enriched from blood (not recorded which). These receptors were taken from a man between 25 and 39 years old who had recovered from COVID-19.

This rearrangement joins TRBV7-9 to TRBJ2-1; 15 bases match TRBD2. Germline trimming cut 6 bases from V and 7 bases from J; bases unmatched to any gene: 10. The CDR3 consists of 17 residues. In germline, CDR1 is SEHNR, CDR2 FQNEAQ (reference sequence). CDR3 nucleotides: TGTGCCAGCAGTTCTACCTGGGGACTAGCGGGGGGAAATGAGCAGTTCTTC. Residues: CASSSTWGLAGGNEQFF.

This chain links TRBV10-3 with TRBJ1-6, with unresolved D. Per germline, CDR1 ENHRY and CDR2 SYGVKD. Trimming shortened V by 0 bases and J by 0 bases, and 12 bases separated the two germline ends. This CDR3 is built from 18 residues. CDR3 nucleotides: TGTGCCATCAGTGAGTCGGGAGGGTTCGGCTCCTATAATTCACCCCTCCACTTT. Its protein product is CAISESGGFGSYNSPLHF.

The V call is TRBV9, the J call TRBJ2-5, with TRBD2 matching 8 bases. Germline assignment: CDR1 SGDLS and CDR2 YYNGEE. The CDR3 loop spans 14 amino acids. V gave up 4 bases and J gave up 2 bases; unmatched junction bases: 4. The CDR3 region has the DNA TGTGCCAGCAGCCCGGGGGGGGGACAAGAGACCCAGTACTTC. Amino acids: CASSPGGGQETQYF.

The CDR3 loop reads CASSARRAYEQYF. The CDR3 DNA reads as TGTGCCAGCAGCGCGCGACGGGCCTACGAGCAGTACTTC. The V and J genes are TRBV11-2 and TRBJ2-7, with no clear D. Per germline, CDR1 SGHAT and CDR2 FQNNGV. The V end was cut by 5 bases, the J end by 2 bases, with 10 bases between. The CDR3 sequence is 13 residues long.